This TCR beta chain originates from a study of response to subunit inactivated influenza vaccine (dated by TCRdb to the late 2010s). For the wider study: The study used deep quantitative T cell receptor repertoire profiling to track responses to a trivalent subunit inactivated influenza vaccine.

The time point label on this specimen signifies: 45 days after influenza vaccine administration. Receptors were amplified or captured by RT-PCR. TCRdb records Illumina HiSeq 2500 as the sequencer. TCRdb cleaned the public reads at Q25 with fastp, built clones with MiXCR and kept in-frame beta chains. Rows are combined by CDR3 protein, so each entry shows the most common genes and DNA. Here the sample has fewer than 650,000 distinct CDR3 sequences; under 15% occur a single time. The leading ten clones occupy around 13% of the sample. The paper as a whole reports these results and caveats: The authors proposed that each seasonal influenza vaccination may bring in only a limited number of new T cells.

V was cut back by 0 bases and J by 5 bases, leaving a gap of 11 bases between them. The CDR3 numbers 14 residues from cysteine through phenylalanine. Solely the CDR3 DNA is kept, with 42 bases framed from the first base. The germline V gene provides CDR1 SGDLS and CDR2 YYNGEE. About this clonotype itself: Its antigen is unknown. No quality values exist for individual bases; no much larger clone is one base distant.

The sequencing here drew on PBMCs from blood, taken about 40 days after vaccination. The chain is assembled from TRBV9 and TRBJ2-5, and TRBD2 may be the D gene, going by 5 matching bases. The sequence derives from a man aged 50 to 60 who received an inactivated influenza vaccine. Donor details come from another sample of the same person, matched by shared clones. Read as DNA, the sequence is TGTGCCAGCAGCGTAGCAAGAGGGTGGGAGACCCAGTACTTC. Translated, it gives CASSVARGWETQYF. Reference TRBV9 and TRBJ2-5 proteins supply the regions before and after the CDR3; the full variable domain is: DSGVTQTPKHLITATGQRVTLRCSPRSGDLSVYWYQQSLDQGLQFLIQYYNGEERAKGNILERFSAQQFPDLHSELNLSSLELGDSALYFCASSVARGWETQYFGPGTRLLVL.